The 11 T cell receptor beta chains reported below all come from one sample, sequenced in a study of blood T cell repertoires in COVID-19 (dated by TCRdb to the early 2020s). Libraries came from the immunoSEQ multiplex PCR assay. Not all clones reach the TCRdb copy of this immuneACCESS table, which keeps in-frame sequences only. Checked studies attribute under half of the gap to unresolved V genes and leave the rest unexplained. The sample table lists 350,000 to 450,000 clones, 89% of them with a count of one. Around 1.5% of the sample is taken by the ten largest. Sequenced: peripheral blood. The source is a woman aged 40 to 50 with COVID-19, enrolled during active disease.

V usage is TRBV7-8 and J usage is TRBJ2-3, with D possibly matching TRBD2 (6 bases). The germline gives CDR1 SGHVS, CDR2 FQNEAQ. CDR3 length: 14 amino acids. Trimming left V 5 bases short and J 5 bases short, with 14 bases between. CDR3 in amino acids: CASSPRDFGDTQYF. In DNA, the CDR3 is TGTGCCAGCAGCCCACGGGACTTTGGAGATACGCAGTATTTT.

DNA for the CDR3: TGTGCCAGTGAGGCGGGCGGGTCCTATGGCTACACCTTC. The encoded protein is CASEAGGSYGYTF. The V gene is TRBV7-9, the J gene TRBJ1-2; D uncertain. The V and J ends lost 9 bases and 4 bases respectively, with 15 bases between them. CDR1 is SEHNR, CDR2 FQNEAQ, per germline (reference sequence). The CDR3 has 13 residues.

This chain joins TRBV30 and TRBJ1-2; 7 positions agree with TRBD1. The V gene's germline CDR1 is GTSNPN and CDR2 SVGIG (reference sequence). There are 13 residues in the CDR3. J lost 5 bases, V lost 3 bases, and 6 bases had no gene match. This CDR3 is CAWSVQGTYGYTF. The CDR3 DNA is TGTGCCTGGAGCGTACAGGGGACGTATGGCTACACCTTC.

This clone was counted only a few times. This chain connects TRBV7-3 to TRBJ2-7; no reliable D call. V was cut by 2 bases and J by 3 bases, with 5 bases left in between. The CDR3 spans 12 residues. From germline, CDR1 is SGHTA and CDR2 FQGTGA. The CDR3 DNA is TGTGCCAGCAGCTTATTTCGCTACGAGCAGTACTTC. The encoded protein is CASSLFRYEQYF.

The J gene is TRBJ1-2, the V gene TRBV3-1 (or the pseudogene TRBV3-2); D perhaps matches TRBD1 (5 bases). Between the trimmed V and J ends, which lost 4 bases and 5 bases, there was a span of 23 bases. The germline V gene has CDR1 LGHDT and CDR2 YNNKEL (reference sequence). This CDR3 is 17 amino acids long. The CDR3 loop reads CASSPHPFMPGIYGYTF. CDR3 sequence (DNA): TGTGCCAGCAGCCCGCACCCTTTCATGCCAGGGATATATGGCTACACCTTC.

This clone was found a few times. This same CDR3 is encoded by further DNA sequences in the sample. CDR3 nucleotide sequence: TGTGCCAGCTCACCGAGCTCCTACGAGCAGTACTTC. Protein sequence: CASSPSSYEQYF. The rearrangement joins TRBV18 to TRBJ2-7; no firm D call. Germline V gives CDR1 KGHSH, CDR2 LQKENI. V lost 3 bases and J lost 0, with 3 bases in between. This CDR3 spans 12 amino acids.

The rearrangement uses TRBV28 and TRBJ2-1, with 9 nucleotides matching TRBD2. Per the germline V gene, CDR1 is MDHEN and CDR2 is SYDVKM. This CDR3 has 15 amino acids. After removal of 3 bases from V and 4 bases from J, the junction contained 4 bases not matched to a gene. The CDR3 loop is CASSFVTSGYNEQFF. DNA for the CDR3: TGTGCCAGCAGTTTTGTGACTAGCGGATACAATGAGCAGTTCTTC.

The DNA for the CDR3 is TGCGCCAGCAGCTTGGAAGGTAGCGGGGGGTATGAGCAGTTCTTC. As protein: CASSLEGSGGYEQFF. V and J are TRBV5-1 and TRBJ2-1, with TRBD2 matching over 10 bases. V dropped 0 bases and J dropped 8; count of bases not matched to a gene: 5. Looked up from germline, CDR1 is SGHRS and CDR2 is YFSETQ. This CDR3 contains 15 residues.

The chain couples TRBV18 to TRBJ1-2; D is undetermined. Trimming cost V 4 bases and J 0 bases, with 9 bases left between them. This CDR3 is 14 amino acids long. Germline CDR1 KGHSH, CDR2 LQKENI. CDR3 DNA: TGTGCCAGCTCACGCGAGCGGTCTAACTATGGCTACACCTTC. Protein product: CASSRERSNYGYTF.

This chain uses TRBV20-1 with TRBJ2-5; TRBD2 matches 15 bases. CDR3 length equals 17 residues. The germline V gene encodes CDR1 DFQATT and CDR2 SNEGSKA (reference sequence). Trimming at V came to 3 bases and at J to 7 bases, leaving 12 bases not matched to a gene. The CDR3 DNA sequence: TGCAGTGCTAGTCCTCCCAGCACGGGACTAGCGGGAGGGACCCAGTACTTC. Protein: CSASPPSTGLAGGTQYF.

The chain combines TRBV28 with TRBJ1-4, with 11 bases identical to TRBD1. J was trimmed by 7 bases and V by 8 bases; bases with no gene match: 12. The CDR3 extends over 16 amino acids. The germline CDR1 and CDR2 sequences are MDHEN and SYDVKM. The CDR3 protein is CASGIPGQGGVEKLFF. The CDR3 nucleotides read TGTGCCAGCGGTATACCGGGACAGGGGGGAGTTGAAAAACTGTTTTTT. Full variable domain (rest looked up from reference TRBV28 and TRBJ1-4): DVKVTQSSRYLVKRTGEKVFLECVQDMDHENMFWYRQDPGLGLRLIYFSYDVKMKEKGDIPEGYSVSREKKERFSLILESASTNQTSMYLCASGIPGQGGVEKLFFGSGTQLSVL.